The 25 T cell receptor beta chains below all came from one sample that was sequenced in a study of beta chain features in type 1 diabetes. As every portion of the isolated RNA was reverse transcribed, the sequencing read expressed TCRB transcripts. The assay was immunoSEQ multiplex PCR, and TCRdb's table has in-frame clones only and misses some. The data contain around 140,000 clones, roughly 10% of them singletons. Their recognized antigens are unknown. Study observations and caveats: Researchers report that Type 1 diabetes patients had moderately but significantly shorter TCRB CDR3s across all four CD4+ subsets.

Material: central memory CD4+ T cells from blood. The receptors stem from a man under 40 with type 1 diabetes.

In this sample, this clone turned up a few times. The chain combines TRBV18 with TRBJ2-5, with 11 positions matching TRBD2. This CDR3 region has 15 residues. In germline, CDR1 is KGHSH, CDR2 LQKENI. V dropped 3 bases and J dropped 5; count of bases not matched to a gene: 5. The CDR3 reads CASSPRTSGRETQYF. Written as DNA, the CDR3 is TGTGCCAGCTCACCTCGGACTAGCGGGCGGGAGACCCAGTACTTC.

The chain is built from TRBV6-1 and TRBJ2-3; TRBD1 might be the D (5 bases). Germline-derived CDR1 and CDR2 are MNHNS and SASEGT. Between the trimmed V and J ends, which lost 7 bases and 3 bases, there was a span of 11 bases. The CDR3 covers 13 residues. The CDR3 nucleotides read TGTGCCAGCACAAGGGGCGGAACAGATACGCAGTATTTT. Amino acid sequence: CASTRGGTDTQYF.

This clone was found a few times. The rearrangement joins TRBV7-2 to TRBJ1-6, with D tentatively TRBD1 (5 bases). The CDR3 runs 13 residues. Between the trimmed V and J ends, which lost 1 base and 14 bases, there was a span of 12 bases. Germline lookup yields CDR1 SGHTA and CDR2 FQGNSA. The CDR3 loop reads CASSLEEGSALHF. In nucleotides, the CDR3 is TGTGCCAGCAGCTTAGAGGAGGGGTCTGCCCTCCACTTT. Variable domain in full (rest from reference TRBV7-2 and TRBJ1-6): GAGVSQSPSNKVTEKGKDVELRCDPISGHTALYWYRQSLGQGLEFLIYFQGNSAPDKSGLPSDRFSAERTGGSVSTLTIQRTQQEDSAVYLCASSLEEGSALHFGNGTRLTVT.

This clone was counted ten times or more. The CDR3 region is CASSLRAGPYEQYF. The CDR3 nucleotides read TGTGCCAGCAGCTTACGAGCAGGGCCCTACGAGCAGTACTTC. This chain connects TRBV7-8 to TRBJ2-7, with a weak D call TRBD1 (5 bases). V was pared by 2 bases and J by 2 bases, with 10 bases between. CDR1 and CDR2 from the germline V gene are SGHVS and FQNEAQ. The CDR3 is 14 residues long.

The rearrangement links TRBV28 to TRBJ2-3, with D possibly matching TRBD1 (5 bases). The CDR3 contains 11 residues. Between the trimmed V and J ends, which lost 8 bases and 4 bases, there was a span of 7 bases. Germline V gene data show CDR1 as MDHEN and CDR2 as SYDVKM. Written as DNA, the CDR3 is TGTGCCAGCCTCAGGGCAGATACGCAGTATTTT. Its protein is CASLRADTQYF.

The rearrangement uses TRBV6-6 and TRBJ1-2, with 9 bases identical to TRBD1. CDR1 MNHNY and CDR2 SVGAGI come from the germline V gene (reference sequence). J gave up 7 bases and V 6 bases, and 9 bases lay outside the gene matches. The CDR3 is 14 amino acids. The CDR3 loop reads CASRGTGLRGGYTF. The CDR3 bases are TGTGCCAGCAGAGGGACAGGGCTTCGGGGTGGCTACACCTTC.

This clone occurred a few times. The J gene is TRBJ1-4, the V gene TRBV7-9, with TRBD1 matching 9 bases. Germline values: CDR1 SEHNR, CDR2 FQNEAQ (reference sequence). Trimming cost V 4 bases and J 7 bases; bases outside gene matches: 7. The length of the CDR3 is 15 residues. The CDR3: CASSWGTGIGEKLFF. CDR3 sequence (DNA): TGTGCCAGCAGCTGGGGGACAGGGATCGGTGAAAAACTGTTTTTT.

This clone has a handful of counts. The chain is built from TRBV7-9 and TRBJ2-2; 10 nucleotides match TRBD1. V dropped 3 bases and J dropped 6; count of bases not matched to a gene: 4. The CDR3 consists of 15 residues. CDR1 SEHNR and CDR2 FQNEAQ come from the germline V gene (reference sequence). In nucleotides, the CDR3 is TGTGCCAGCAGCTTCTGGACAGGGGGTGCCGGGGAGCTGTTTTTT. This codes for CASSFWTGGAGELFF.

This clone was seen only a few times. This sample includes further DNA sequences coding for the same CDR3. The genes are TRBV28 and TRBJ2-5; TRBD1 matches at 7 bases. Germline V gene data show CDR1 as MDHEN and CDR2 as SYDVKM. This CDR3 is built from 13 residues. Losses at the gene ends were 6 bases for V and 2 bases for J; bases not matched to a gene: 3. The CDR3 reads CASSPGQQETQYF. In nucleotides, the CDR3 is TGTGCCAGCAGCCCGGGACAGCAAGAGACCCAGTACTTC.

There are a few counts of this clone. This rearrangement joins TRBV11-2 to TRBJ1-1; 9 bases line up with TRBD1. CDR3 length equals 14 residues. V lost 7 bases and J lost 6; bases outside the gene matches: 9. CDR1 and CDR2 from the germline V gene are SGHAT and FQNNGV. The CDR3 spells CASTQGDRASEAFF. The CDR3 bases are TGTGCCAGCACCCAGGGGGACAGGGCGTCTGAAGCTTTCTTT.

This chain joins TRBV11-2 and TRBJ2-5; 8 bases line up with TRBD2. The CDR3 contains 14 residues. The germline V gene encodes CDR1 SGHAT and CDR2 FQNNGV. V trimming: 5 bases; J trimming: 1 base; junction bases outside the gene matches: 3. CDR3 bases: TGTGCCAGCAGCCCCGGACTAGCCCAAGAGACCCAGTACTTC. It codes for CASSPGLAQETQYF.

This clone was seen only a few times. The V gene is TRBV19, the J gene TRBJ2-4; 7 bases agree with TRBD2. The trim removed 3 bases at V and 2 bases at J, leaving 4 bases unmatched. Germline lookup yields CDR1 LNHDA and CDR2 SQIVND (reference sequence). The CDR3 length is 15 residues. This chain's CDR3 is CASSMGGRTKNIQYF. In DNA, the CDR3 is TGTGCCAGTAGTATGGGGGGGAGGACCAAAAACATTCAGTACTTC. Filled out from reference TRBV19 and TRBJ2-4, the complete variable domain reads DGGITQSPKYLFRKEGQNVTLSCEQNLNHDAMYWYRQDPGQGLRLIYYSQIVNDFQKGDIAEGYSVSREKKESFPLTVTSAQKNPTAFYLCASSMGGRTKNIQYFGAGTRLSVL.

This clone was seen repeatedly, ten times or more. The rearrangement joins TRBV30 to TRBJ2-3; TRBD2 matches at 7 bases. Germline V gene lookup returns CDR1 GTSNPN and CDR2 SVGIG (reference sequence). The CDR3 is made up of 13 amino acids. Trimming took 3 bases from V and 4 from J; bases not matched to a gene: 4. In DNA, the CDR3 is TGTGCCTGGAGCAGCGCGGGGGCAGATACGCAGTATTTT. It specifies CAWSSAGADTQYF.

The chain uses TRBV2 and TRBJ2-1; 8 bases agree with TRBD2. CDR3 length: 15 residues. The trim removed 5 bases at V and 0 bases at J, leaving 3 bases unmatched. Per germline, CDR1 SNHLY and CDR2 FYNNEI. The CDR3 loop is CASSRLANSYNEQFF. CDR3 sequence (DNA): TGTGCCAGCAGTCGACTAGCGAACTCCTACAATGAGCAGTTCTTC.

This clone turned up a few times. The chain has TRBV30 and TRBJ2-7, with 7 nucleotides matching TRBD2. V lost 0 bases to trimming and J lost 0 bases; unmatched junction nucleotides: 2. The CDR3 spans 14 residues. Germline V lookup: CDR1 GTSNPN, CDR2 SVGIG (reference sequence). DNA for the CDR3: TGTGCCTGGAGTGTGGGGGGGAGCTCCTACGAGCAGTACTTC. It translates to CAWSVGGSSYEQYF.

As DNA, the CDR3 is TGTGCCAGCAGTGGAAGGGGCGGGAGCTATGGCTACACCTTC. As protein: CASSGRGGSYGYTF. The J gene is TRBJ1-2, the V gene TRBV27; perhaps TRBD1 as D (5 bases). Between the trimmed V and J ends, which lost 5 bases and 4 bases, there was a span of 14 bases. This CDR3 comprises 14 residues. The germline CDR1 and CDR2 sequences are MNHEY and SMNVEV (reference sequence).

In this sample, this clone turned up a few times. The chain combines TRBV5-4 with TRBJ2-7; TRBD1 agrees at 9 bases. Germline V gene data show CDR1 as SGHNT and CDR2 as YYREEE (reference sequence). The CDR3 spans 15 residues. V was pared by 0 bases and J by 8 bases, with 9 bases of the junction left unmatched. The CDR3 spells CASSLEDGTGRKQYF. Here the CDR3 DNA reads TGTGCCAGCAGCTTGGAAGACGGGACAGGGAGAAAGCAGTACTTC.

This clone came up a few times. The chain is built from TRBV19 and TRBJ1-1, with a tentative D call TRBD1 (6 bases). Between the trimmed V and J ends, which lost 3 bases and 4 bases, there was a span of 9 bases. CDR1 and CDR2 from the germline V gene are LNHDA and SQIVND (reference sequence). There are 13 residues in the CDR3. CDR3 nucleotide sequence: TGTGCCAGTAGTATGGTAGGGGGCACTGAAGCTTTCTTT. It specifies CASSMVGGTEAFF.

The V and J genes are TRBV28 and TRBJ1-1, with TRBD1 identical over 9 bases. The CDR3 is made up of 14 amino acids. V was pared by 8 bases and J by 10 bases, with 14 bases of the junction left unmatched. The germline CDR1 and CDR2 sequences are MDHEN and SYDVKM. CDR3 in amino acids: CASEDWTGERTAFF. The CDR3 nucleotides are TGTGCCAGCGAAGATTGGACAGGGGAGAGGACAGCTTTCTTT.

The genes are TRBV5-1 and TRBJ2-5, with 7 bases identical to TRBD1. Looked up from germline, CDR1 is SGHRS and CDR2 is YFSETQ. The CDR3 is 14 amino acids. V was clipped by 3 bases and J by 5 bases; unmatched bases: 7. The CDR3 DNA sequence: TGCGCCAGCAGCTACCGATCGGGACAGGAGACCCAGTACTTC. It specifies CASSYRSGQETQYF.

This clone was observed a handful of times. V is TRBV5-1 and J is TRBJ1-1; TRBD1 matches 8 bases. V was clipped by 4 bases and J by 6 bases; unmatched bases: 5. In germline, CDR1 is SGHRS, CDR2 YFSETQ. This CDR3 contains 13 residues. The CDR3 sequence: CASSRETGAEAFF. The CDR3 nucleotides are TGCGCCAGCAGCCGGGAGACAGGGGCTGAAGCTTTCTTT.

This clone was observed a few times. In DNA, the CDR3 is TGTGCCAGTAGTATTGGGACAGGGGAACTAGCGGGCTCCTACGAGCAGTACTTC. Its protein product is CASSIGTGELAGSYEQYF. The J gene is TRBJ2-7, the V gene TRBV19; possibly TRBD1 for D (10 bases). Germline V gene data show CDR1 as LNHDA and CDR2 as SQIVND (reference sequence). Deletions cut 3 bases from V and 0 bases from J, with 21 bases between. The CDR3 has 18 residues.

This clone was detected only a few times. This chain links TRBV10-1 with TRBJ2-7; 10 bases map to TRBD1. J was trimmed by 10 bases and V by 5 bases; bases with no gene match: 11. The CDR3 has 14 amino acids. Germline V CDR1 and CDR2: WNHNN, SYGVQD (reference sequence). The chain's CDR3 is CASSPGQGTRGQYF. The CDR3 nucleotides are TGCGCCAGCAGTCCGGGACAGGGGACTCGGGGTCAGTACTTC.

This clone showed up just a few times. The chain has TRBV5-1 and TRBJ2-7, with TRBD2 matching 12 bases. The CDR3 covers 14 residues. CDR1 SGHRS and CDR2 YFSETQ come from the germline V gene. After removal of 4 bases from V and 4 bases from J, the junction contained 3 bases not matched to a gene. The CDR3 region is CASSAGTSGYEQYF. The CDR3 coding sequence is TGCGCCAGCAGCGCCGGGACTAGCGGGTACGAGCAGTACTTC.

This clone was detected only a few times. J is TRBJ2-7 and V is TRBV5-4; TRBD2 matches at 15 bases. The junction had 3 bases not matched to a gene; V was cut back by 1 base and J by 7 bases. Germline lookup yields CDR1 SGHNT and CDR2 YYREEE (reference sequence). There are 15 residues in the CDR3. In DNA, the CDR3 is TGTGCCAGCAGCTTGCCCGGGACTAGCGGGGGGGAGCAGTACTTC. This gives the protein CASSLPGTSGGEQYF.